The subject of this entry is one TCR beta chain. No cognate antigen has been identified for it. Data came from a NextSeq 550. The Human TCR Profiling Kit (MiLaboratory) was used to make UMI-labeled 5' RACE TRB cDNA libraries. The full amount of extracted RNA was used for cDNA synthesis, and the full amount of resulting cDNA was used for PCR amplification. Libraries were prepared in parallel using an identical number of PCR cycles. The authors processed their data as follows. About 49,000 +/- 11,000 unique UMI-labeled TRB cDNA molecules per library were extracted with MIGEC and MiXCR, with at least two reads per UMI required. An average of about 40,000 +/- 10,000 functional in-frame TRB CDR3 nucleotide clonotypes without stop codons was found per library. Diversity metrics, including normalized Shannon-Wiener and Chao1, were computed in VDJtools after downsampling to 5000 UMI-labeled TRB molecules per sample. VDJtools computed clonotype-size-weighted physicochemical properties of the central five CDR3 residues: interaction energy, strength, volume and Kidera factor 4. TCRdb reprocessed the raw reads; every CDR3 protein sequence is a single record, and DNA is not supplied. TCRdb, not the original authors, processed these V and J calls. The table for this sample lists under 75,000 distinct CDR3 sequences. 3.5% to 5% of the sample is held by the ten biggest clonotypes.

For every CD8+ T cell subset, around 300,000 cells were flow-sorted straight into RLT lysis buffer, and each subset was sorted in triplicate. To exclude memory contaminants, naive CD8+ T cells were stringently defined as CD45RO-CCR7+CD27+CD95-. Using standard density gradient centrifugation, peripheral blood mononuclear cells were isolated from buffy coats. Naive CXCR3-negative and CXCR3-positive CD8+ T cells were flow-sorted using a FACSAria III. Total RNA was extracted from sorted cells with an RNeasy Mini Kit. The sample comes from a study of CXCR3-negative and CXCR3-positive naive CD8 T cells (dated 2019 in TCRdb). Notes on the research overall: In total, 130 million to 150 million TRB reads were obtained, or roughly 1.5 +/- 0.3 million reads per library. The diversity and physicochemical repertoire analyses included roughly ten donors pooled from two independent experiments. For the TRBV-TRBJ cluster analysis, the naive subsets came from 5 donors, while the memory cells came from 3 donors. Findings and caveats that apply to the study as a whole: Compared with CXCR3-negative naive cells, CXCR3-positive naive cells had TRB CDR3s with higher hydrophobicity (lower Kidera factor 4), lower energy, and higher strength and volume indices. Naive CXCR3-negative and CXCR3-positive cells from the same donor showed similar TRBV-TRBJ usage, whereas memory cells showed distinct patterns. Because surface CD5, which has been linked to self-reactivity in mice, was comparable between naive subsets, TCR interaction strength was also inferred from TRB CDR3 physicochemical properties. Both naive subsets had comparably high repertoire diversity, while memory CD8+ T cells had much lower repertoire diversity. Freshly isolated PBMCs were used for most assays because CXCR3 expression partially decreased after cryopreservation.

The CDR1 and CDR2 encoded by the germline V gene (reference sequence) are DFQATT and SNEGSKA. Taken from cysteine to phenylalanine, the CDR3 has 16 residues. No coding sequence is recorded. The sequenced sample was naive CXCR3- CD8+ T cells from blood. Reading the label with the study, this specimen's cell subset or site is: CD45RO-CCR7+CD27+CD95- naive CD8+ T cells lacking CXCR3 (TNR3-). The sequence was obtained from a human donor in good health. Some clones in this sample may be carry-over from other donors' samples. The chain links TRBV20-1 with TRBJ2-3; TCRdb reports TRBD2, a call that lacks DNA to check it against. The CDR3 loop reads CSAGYTPAGVTDTQYF.